This T cell receptor beta chain comes out of a study of blood T cell repertoires in COVID-19. For the study at large: The samples span acute and convalescent COVID-19 from the United States, Italy and Spain. T cells, B-cell-depleted T cells, or PBMCs provided the cDNA or gDNA that served as material.

CDR1 and CDR2 (germline): MDHEN, SYDVKM. V shed 8 bases and J shed 5 bases, with 12 bases lying between them. The CDR3 totals 12 residues. Per the original methods: Researchers report that nucleated cell counts were estimated from reference gene primer amplification. Generated by immunoSEQ multiplex PCR, the TCRdb table keeps only in-frame clones and is missing some. Clone size and the V and J calls come from that table; the DNA yielded D and trimming. The sample shows about 78,000 clones, 70% to 90% of them seen only once. V usage is TRBV28 and J usage is TRBJ2-5, with D possibly matching TRBD2 (5 bases). This clonotype originated in a man aged 70 or older with active or convalescent COVID-19. The sample taken for sequencing was peripheral blood. CDR3 coding DNA: TGTGCCAGCCGGAGAGGGTTCGAGACCCAGTACTTC. As protein: CASRRGFETQYF.